This T cell receptor (beta chain) was profiled in a study of cytomegalovirus exposure and HLA in healthy donors. Overall study: T cells numbering around 180 million yielded 100 million to 120 million unique TCR beta sequences in an earlier analysis. Broader study findings: Earlier analysis found most TCR beta V segments productive about 87% or about 30% of the time. The CMV antigen specificity of a few CMV-associated chains was confirmed through in vitro analysis. In a later analysis, parvovirus B19, influenza, CMV and Epstein-Barr virus appeared linked to several top co-occurrence clusters.

In regard to this clone: What it recognizes is unknown.

Amplification used 60 Vbeta primers and 13 Jbeta primers. Assay: immunoSEQ multiplex PCR; the TCRdb copy retains only in-frame clones and omits some. The table lists under 200,000 clones, around 77% of them singletons. CDR1 and CDR2 (germline): SGHTA, FQGNSA. Germline trimming cut 4 bases from V and 3 bases from J; bases unmatched to any gene: 11. The CDR3 contains 16 residues. The sequence was collected from a woman aged 30 to 39 in good health and CMV-seronegative. The J gene is TRBJ2-7, the V gene TRBV7-2; TRBD1 matches 8 bases. Sequenced material: PBMCs. The CDR3: CASSSTRGTGGYEQYF. The DNA of the CDR3 is TGTGCCAGCAGCTCAACTAGGGGGACAGGCGGCTACGAGCAGTACTTC.